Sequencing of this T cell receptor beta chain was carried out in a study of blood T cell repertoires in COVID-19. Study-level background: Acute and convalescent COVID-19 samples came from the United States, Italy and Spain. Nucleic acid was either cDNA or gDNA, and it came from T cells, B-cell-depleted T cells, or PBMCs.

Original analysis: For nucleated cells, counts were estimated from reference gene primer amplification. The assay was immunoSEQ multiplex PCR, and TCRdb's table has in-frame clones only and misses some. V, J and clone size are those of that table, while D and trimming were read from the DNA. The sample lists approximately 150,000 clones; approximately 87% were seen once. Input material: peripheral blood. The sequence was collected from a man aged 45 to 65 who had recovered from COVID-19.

This CDR3 reads CASSKRQEQNTEAFF. The CDR3 nucleotides read TGTGCCAGCAGTAAGCGACAGGAACAGAACACTGAAGCTTTCTTT. This chain uses TRBV2 with TRBJ1-1, with D possibly being TRBD1 (6 bases). Per the germline V gene, CDR1 is SNHLY and CDR2 is FYNNEI. The CDR3 runs to 15 residues. Between the trimmed V and J ends, which lost 5 bases and 1 base, there was a span of 14 bases.